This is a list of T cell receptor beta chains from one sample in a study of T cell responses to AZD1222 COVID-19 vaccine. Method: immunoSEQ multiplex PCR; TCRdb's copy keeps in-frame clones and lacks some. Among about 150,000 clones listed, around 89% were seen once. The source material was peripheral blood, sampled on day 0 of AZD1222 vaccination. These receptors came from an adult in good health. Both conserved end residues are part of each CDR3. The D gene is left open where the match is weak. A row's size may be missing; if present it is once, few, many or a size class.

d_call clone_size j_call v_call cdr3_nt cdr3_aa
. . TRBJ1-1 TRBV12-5 TGTGCTAGTGGGCTCCAATTCGGGGCCCCGAACACTGAAGCTTTCTTT CASGLQFGAPNTEAFF
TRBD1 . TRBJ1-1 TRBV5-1 TGCGCCAGCAGCTTGGGGGGCGCAGGGGGCCCGAACACTGAAGCTTTCTTT CASSLGGAGGPNTEAFF
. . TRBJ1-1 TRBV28 TGTGCCAGCAGATCTCAGACTTTACCGAACACTGAAGCTTTCTTT CASRSQTLPNTEAFF
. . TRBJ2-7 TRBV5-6 TGTGCCAGCAGCTCGGACACCTCGCAGTACTTC CASSSDTSQYF
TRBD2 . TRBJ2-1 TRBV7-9 TGTGCCAGCAGCTTAAGACTAGCGGAGGGGAATGAGCAGTTCTTC CASSLRLAEGNEQFF
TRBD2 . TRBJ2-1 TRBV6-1 TGTGCCAGCAGTGCAGGACTAGCGGGAGTCACTCATTATACTTACAATGAGCAGTTCTTC CASSAGLAGVTHYTYNEQFF
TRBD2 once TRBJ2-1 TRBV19 TGTGCCAGTAGTGTCGGACTAGCGGCCTACAATGAGCAGTTCTTC CASSVGLAAYNEQFF
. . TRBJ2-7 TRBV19 TGTGCCAGTAGTAGGACAGTCCGCTCCTACGAGCAGTACTTC CASSRTVRSYEQYF
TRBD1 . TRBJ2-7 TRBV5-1 TGCGCCAGCAGCCAAACCGGGACAGGGTTTGGCGAGCAGTACTTC CASSQTGTGFGEQYF
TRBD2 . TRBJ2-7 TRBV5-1 TGCGCCAGCAGCCCCTTAGCGGGTGCCGCCTACGAGCAGTACTTC CASSPLAGAAYEQYF
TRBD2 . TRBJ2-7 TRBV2 TGTGCCAGCAGCAGTGGGACTAGCGTTGACTACGAGCAGTACTTC CASSSGTSVDYEQYF
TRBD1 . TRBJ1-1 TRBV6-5 TGTGCCAGCAGTACAGGGGGCGCATACACTGAAGCTTTCTTT CASSTGGAYTEAFF
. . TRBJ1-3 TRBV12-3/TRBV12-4 TGTGCCAGCAGTCGCGTCTCTGGAAACACCATATATTTT CASSRVSGNTIYF
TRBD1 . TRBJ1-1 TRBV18 TGTGCCAGCTCACCATTACAGAAGGGGGCTAAGAACACTGAAGCTTTCTTT CASSPLQKGAKNTEAFF
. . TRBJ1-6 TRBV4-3 TGCGCCAGCAGCCACCGTCCAGGGTTAGATAATTCACCCCTCCACTTT CASSHRPGLDNSPLHF
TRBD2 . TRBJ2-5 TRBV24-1 TGTGCCACCAGTGATTCGAGGCGGGAGCGACAGACCCAGTACTTC CATSDSRRERQTQYF
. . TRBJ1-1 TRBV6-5 TGTGCCAGTAAAAAACTGAGGAACACTGAAGCTTTCTTT CASKKLRNTEAFF
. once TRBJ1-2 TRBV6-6 TGTGCCAGCAGTTACTACAGAACTAACTATGGCTACACCTTC CASSYYRTNYGYTF
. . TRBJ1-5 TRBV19 TGTGCCAGTAGTGAGATCATTTCGGGGCGTAGCAATCAGCCCCAGCATTTT CASSEIISGRSNQPQHF
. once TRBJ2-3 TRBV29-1 TGCAGCGTTGCAATTGGAGGTGGTGAAGATACGCAGTATTTT CSVAIGGGEDTQYF